The T cell receptor beta chain under discussion was sequenced for a study of cytomegalovirus exposure and HLA in healthy donors. Study in general: Of the donors genotyped, approximately 400 in all, around 76% fell in the Caucasian-associated ancestry cluster.

Vbeta (60) and Jbeta (13) primers were used in the PCR. Study processing details: Around 10 million shared chains were among around 78 million unique TCR beta chains counted in a later analysis. Using immunoSEQ multiplex PCR, the repertoire was profiled, and TCRdb retains in-frame clones only, with some absent. D and trimming come from the DNA, and the V and J calls and clone size come from that table. This sample has roughly 99,000 clones; roughly 82% occur once, and the top ten carry approximately 4.2%. V gave up 5 bases and J gave up 0 bases, with 17 bases separating them. The CDR3 spans 16 residues. The germline V gene encodes CDR1 LNHNV and CDR2 YYDKDF (reference sequence). General observations from the study: Analysis was carried out at a later point, and it linked a missense DCLRE1C variant to TCR beta V- and J-gene trimming. Certain indistinguishable V segments, among them TRBV6-2 and TRBV6-3, were excluded.

A note on this clone: Its target is not known.

V usage is TRBV15 and J usage is TRBJ2-7; perhaps TRBD1 as D (6 bases). The sequence was collected from a male donor in good health and CMV-seronegative. The sample was PBMCs. The CDR3 DNA is TGTGCCACCAGCCCAGTCCCCCGGGACACCTCCTACGAGCAGTACTTC. It translates to CATSPVPRDTSYEQYF.